This T cell receptor (beta chain) derives from a study of identical twins. Study conclusions and caveats: Conclusions relied on cross-sectional statistical analysis, not following the same donors. Analyses of zero insertions could be partly confounded by invariant MAIT and iNKT cells.

The germline CDR1 and CDR2 sequences are SGHTA and FQGNSA. The CDR3 is 15 amino acids. Trimming took 2 bases from V and 1 from J, leaving 10 bases between them. As to this clonotype: Its cognate antigen is unknown.

TCRdb itself ran the 5' RACE reads through MiXCR, one entry per CDR3 protein. The sample holds around 480,000 distinct CDR3 sequences, 14% seen once. The same sample was also studied in work on yellow fever vaccine responses in identical twins. That report notes: Among the twins, the vaccine T cell response reportedly seemed partly convergent and partly personalized.

The sample consisted of CD4+ T cells sorted from blood. V is TRBV7-2 and J is TRBJ2-3; D is possibly TRBD1 or TRBD2 (5 bases each). The sequence came from a young woman in good health. CDR3 loop: CASSLYQGGTDTQYF. In DNA, the CDR3 is TGTGCCAGCAGCTTATATCAGGGAGGCACAGATACGCAGTATTTT.